This passage covers 28 T cell receptor beta chains from one sample sequenced in a study of OX40 agonist ivuxolimab in advanced cancers. Assay used: immunoSEQ multiplex PCR; TCRdb lists only in-frame clones, some missing. The sample consists of over 70,000 clones, 70% to 90% of them appearing once. The sample was CD4+ or CD8+ T cells sorted from blood, taken in a trial of the OX40 agonist ivuxolimab. All receptors come from an adult with an advanced solid tumor such as melanoma, head and neck, liver or kidney cancer.

The chain carries TRBV5-1 and TRBJ1-2; D is undetermined. CDR1 is SGHRS, CDR2 YFSETQ, per germline. The CDR3 spans 15 residues. V lost 2 bases and J 1 base, leaving 12 bases between the germline ends. CDR3 region: CASSLRAGDNYGYTF. CDR3 nucleotide sequence: TGCGCCAGCAGCTTAAGGGCCGGGGATAACTATGGCTACACCTTC.

The rearrangement links TRBV5-1 to TRBJ2-7, with 9 bases that match TRBD1. Germline loops: CDR1 SGHRS, CDR2 YFSETQ. The CDR3 has 14 amino acids. Trimming cost V 4 bases and J 2 bases; bases outside gene matches: 4. DNA for the CDR3: TGCGCCAGCAGCGCGCGACAGGGGGCCTACGAGCAGTACTTC. Amino acids: CASSARQGAYEQYF.

Of note for this clone: The germline gene is not matched at one end of the junction; a read error may be the cause. This rearrangement joins TRBV6-5 to TRBJ1-6; no clear D. Germline loops: CDR1 MNHEY, CDR2 SVGAGI. The length of the CDR3 is 15 residues. CDR3 amino acids: CASSYSASFNSPLHF. CDR3 sequence (DNA): TGTGCCAGCAGTTACTCGGCGTCCTTTAATTCACCCCTCCACTTT.

The rearrangement links TRBV7-2 to TRBJ2-5, with D unresolved. CDR3 size: 14 residues. Trimming took off 4 bases at V and 5 bases at J, with 14 bases between the two ends. Germline V CDR1 and CDR2: SGHTA, FQGNSA. CDR3 coding DNA: TGTGCCAGCAGCTCCGGTGCTATGGTGGAGACCCAGTACTTC. Translated, it gives CASSSGAMVETQYF. The complete variable domain, with remaining parts taken from reference TRBV7-2 and TRBJ2-5, reads GAGVSQSPSNKVTEKGKDVELRCDPISGHTALYWYRQSLGQGLEFLIYFQGNSAPDKSGLPSDRFSAERTGGSVSTLTIQRTQQEDSAVYLCASSSGAMVETQYFGPGTRLLVL.

The chain links TRBV15 to TRBJ1-1; D call uncertain. V lost 0 bases to trimming and J lost 5 bases, with 1 base between them. There are 11 residues in the CDR3. The germline V gene encodes CDR1 LNHNV and CDR2 YYDKDF (reference sequence). CDR3 sequence (DNA): TGTGCCACCAGCAGAGATACTGAAGCTTTCTTT. Translating gives CATSRDTEAFF.

The V and J genes are TRBV12-5 and TRBJ2-5; no reliable D call. The CDR3 is made up of 14 amino acids. CDR1 and CDR2 from the germline V gene are LGHNT and FRNRAP. Trimming removed 0 bases from V and 1 base from J, with 6 bases in between. The CDR3 is CASGLVPGQETQYF. DNA for the CDR3: TGTGCTAGTGGTTTGGTACCTGGCCAAGAGACCCAGTACTTC. The full variable domain, in which reference TRBV12-5 and TRBJ2-5 provide the parts outside the CDR3, is DARVTQTPRHKVTEMGQEVTMRCQPILGHNTVFWYRQTMMQGLELLAYFRNRAPLDDSGMPKDRFSAEMPDATLATLKIQPSEPRDSAVYFCASGLVPGQETQYFGPGTRLLVL.

The chain recombines TRBV5-5 with TRBJ1-4, with D uncertain. V lost 6 bases to trimming and J lost 7 bases, with 34 bases between them. Germline assignment: CDR1 SGHKS and CDR2 YYEKEE (reference sequence). The CDR3 extends over 20 amino acids. The CDR3 DNA sequence: TGTGCCAGCAACCTCTTTCTACCGGGAACAACCACCGGTCTGGGTGAAAAACTGTTTTTT. The encoded protein is CASNLFLPGTTTGLGEKLFF.

This chain connects TRBV5-4 to TRBJ2-1, with D perhaps TRBD2 (5 bases). V was cut by 0 bases and J by 4 bases, with 11 bases left in between. Germline values: CDR1 SGHNT, CDR2 YYREEE (reference sequence). This CDR3 contains 15 residues. The CDR3 nucleotides read TGTGCCAGCAGCTTGGGTGGACTGGGGTACAATGAGCAGTTCTTC. Its translation is CASSLGGLGYNEQFF.

The gene calls are TRBV5-1 and TRBJ2-3, with D possibly matching TRBD2 (7 bases). This CDR3 region has 14 residues. V lost 1 base and J lost 4, with 10 bases in between. Germline CDR1 reads SGHRS; CDR2 reads YFSETQ. The CDR3 DNA sequence: TGCGCCAGCAGCTTGAGGGGGGGCCCAGATACGCAGTATTTT. As protein: CASSLRGGPDTQYF.

V usage is TRBV9 and J usage is TRBJ1-4; D gene unclear. The V end lost 4 bases, the J end lost 8 bases, and 15 bases lay between the germline ends. This CDR3 has 14 residues. Germline CDR1 reads SGDLS; CDR2 reads YYNGEE. CDR3 loop: CASSLRPAKEKLFF. The DNA for the CDR3 is TGTGCCAGCAGCCTTCGGCCCGCGAAGGAAAAACTGTTTTTT.

The J gene is TRBJ2-3, the V gene TRBV28, with 8 nucleotides matching TRBD2. The germline gives CDR1 MDHEN, CDR2 SYDVKM. This CDR3 has 17 amino acids. Germline trimming cut 4 bases from V and 6 bases from J; bases unmatched to any gene: 15. This CDR3 reads CASSSLGPGLVKDTQYF. CDR3 nucleotide sequence: TGTGCCAGCAGTTCATTAGGGCCGGGACTAGTAAAGGATACGCAGTATTTT.

V usage is TRBV28 and J usage is TRBJ1-5, with 8 bases fitting TRBD1. This CDR3 is built from 15 residues. Germline assignment: CDR1 MDHEN and CDR2 SYDVKM. The trim removed 4 bases at V and 4 bases at J, leaving 6 bases unmatched. The CDR3 DNA reads as TGTGCCAGCAGTTATGGGACAGGCCAAAATCAGCCCCAGCATTTT. Its protein product is CASSYGTGQNQPQHF. The entire variable domain, with the rest obtained from reference TRBV28 and TRBJ1-5, is as follows: DVKVTQSSRYLVKRTGEKVFLECVQDMDHENMFWYRQDPGLGLRLIYFSYDVKMKEKGDIPEGYSVSREKKERFSLILESASTNQTSMYLCASSYGTGQNQPQHFGDGTRLSIL.

A single count supports this clone. The CDR3 loop reads CASSMPSGGFYEQYF. The CDR3 nucleotides read TGTGCCAGTAGTATGCCCAGCGGGGGTTTCTACGAGCAGTACTTC. The chain is built from TRBV19 and TRBJ2-7, with 8 bases that match TRBD2. Germline V gives CDR1 LNHDA, CDR2 SQIVND (reference sequence). This CDR3 is 15 amino acids long. V lost 3 bases to trimming and J lost 3 bases; unmatched junction nucleotides: 7.

The chain uses TRBV30 and TRBJ2-7; 8 bases are shared with TRBD2. This CDR3 spans 15 amino acids. J lost 6 bases, V lost 5 bases, and 15 bases had no gene match. Germline CDR1 is GTSNPN and CDR2 is SVGIG (reference sequence). CDR3 sequence (DNA): TGTGCCTGGGACCACGGAACGGGGGGGCGGATCGAGCAGTACTTC. This translates into CAWDHGTGGRIEQYF. The full variable domain, its missing parts supplied by reference TRBV30 and TRBJ2-7, is SQTIHQWPATLVQPVGSPLSLECTVEGTSNPNLYWYRQAAGRGLQLLFYSVGIGQISSEVPQNLSASRPQDRQFILSSKKLLLSDSGFYLCAWDHGTGGRIEQYFGPGTRLTVT.

CDR3: CASSLDRPSVDEQFF. The CDR3 region has the DNA TGCGCCAGCAGCTTAGACAGACCATCCGTGGATGAGCAGTTCTTC. This chain uses TRBV5-1 with TRBJ2-1; TRBD1 is a possible D gene (5 bases). Trimming cost V 2 bases and J 8 bases, with 17 bases left between them. This CDR3 has 15 amino acids. CDR1 SGHRS and CDR2 YFSETQ come from the germline V gene.

The chain employs TRBV9 and TRBJ1-4; a possible D gene is TRBD1 (5 bases). The CDR3 length is 15 residues. Germline CDR1 is SGDLS and CDR2 is YYNGEE. The germline V and J ends were trimmed by 0 bases and 7 bases, with 13 bases remaining between them. The CDR3 DNA sequence: TGTGCCAGCAGCGTAGGTGCAGGGCGGGGTGAAAAACTGTTTTTT. Translated: CASSVGAGRGEKLFF.

For the CDR3, the DNA is TGTGCCAGCTCACCACCGATTGGACAGATATACTACGAGCAGTACTTC. Amino acids: CASSPPIGQIYYEQYF. This chain links TRBV18 with TRBJ2-7; D is possibly TRBD1 (6 bases). The CDR3 has 16 residues. V was clipped by 0 bases and J by 3 bases, with 15 bases between them. Germline-derived CDR1 and CDR2 are KGHSH and LQKENI. Full variable domain (outside the CDR3, taken from reference TRBV18 and TRBJ2-7): NAGVMQNPRHLVRRRGQEARLRCSPMKGHSHVYWYRQLPEEGLKFMVYLQKENIIDESGMPKERFSAEFPKEGPSILRIQQVVRGDSAAYFCASSPPIGQIYYEQYFGPGTRLTVT.

The chain uses TRBV5-1 and TRBJ1-2; 8 nucleotides agree with TRBD1. The CDR3 runs to 14 residues. Unmatched junction bases numbered 2, after V lost 1 base and J lost 3 bases. Germline V gene lookup returns CDR1 SGHRS and CDR2 YFSETQ. The CDR3 here is CASSLPGGDYGYTF. CDR3 DNA sequence: TGCGCCAGCAGCTTGCCAGGGGGCGACTATGGCTACACCTTC.

The chain recombines TRBV28 with TRBJ2-7; no definite D call. Trimming pared 11 bases from V and 3 bases from J, leaving 14 bases between. CDR1 and CDR2 from the germline V gene are MDHEN and SYDVKM. The CDR3 sequence is 12 residues long. CDR3 region: CASQSSGYEQYF. DNA for the CDR3: TGTGCCTCACAATCTTCGGGCTACGAGCAGTACTTC.

The CDR3 region has the DNA TGTGCCAGCAGCAAAGTCTGCCTTCGGTGGGGGCAAGCGAGCTACGAGCAGTACTTC. Its translation is CASSKVCLRWGQASYEQYF. The gene calls are TRBV21-1 and TRBJ2-7; TRBD1, as called in the table, went unchecked against the DNA. TRBV21-1 is classified as a pseudogene. This CDR3 is built from 19 residues.

This clone was found once. The chain carries TRBV5-1 and TRBJ2-7; D perhaps matches TRBD1 (6 bases). The CDR3 has 16 amino acids. The V and J ends lost 4 bases and 3 bases respectively, with 20 bases between them. In germline, CDR1 is SGHRS, CDR2 YFSETQ. CDR3 sequence reads: CASSRGNRVEDYEQYF. Here the CDR3 DNA reads TGCGCCAGCAGCAGGGGGAACAGGGTTGAGGACTACGAGCAGTACTTC.

The gene calls are TRBV27 and TRBJ2-2; D gene ambiguous. CDR1 is MNHEY, CDR2 SMNVEV, per germline (reference sequence). This CDR3 has 12 amino acids. V gave up 5 bases and J gave up 4 bases, with 5 bases separating them. CDR3 bases: TGTGCCAGCAGTACTCGCACCGGGGAGCTGTTTTTT. Its protein product is CASSTRTGELFF.

The genes are TRBV28 and TRBJ1-4, with TRBD1 matching 10 bases. With V trimmed by 4 bases and J by 7 bases, 9 bases remained unmatched. Per germline, CDR1 MDHEN and CDR2 SYDVKM. The CDR3 loop spans 16 amino acids. CDR3 sequence: CASSSYNDRGREKLFF. CDR3 sequence (DNA): TGTGCCAGCAGTTCTTATAATGACAGGGGGCGTGAAAAACTGTTTTTT.

The V gene is TRBV6-5, the J gene TRBJ1-1; TRBD1 is a possible D gene (5 bases). CDR1 and CDR2 (germline): MNHEY, SVGAGI. The CDR3 is made up of 11 amino acids. V was clipped by 5 bases and J by 4 bases, with 5 bases between them. DNA of the CDR3: TGTGCCAGCAGTCAGGGCACTGAAGCTTTCTTT. Amino acid sequence: CASSQGTEAFF.

The J gene is TRBJ2-3, the V gene TRBV10-3; 8 nucleotides line up with TRBD2. The CDR3 is made up of 13 amino acids. Germline V gene sequence: CDR1 ENHRY, CDR2 SYGVKD. Germline trimming cut 8 bases from V and 1 base from J; bases unmatched to any gene: 2. CDR3 DNA: TGTGCCATCGGACTAGCCGGCACAGATACGCAGTATTTT. Encoded protein: CAIGLAGTDTQYF.

This clone was counted between two and nine times. The genes are TRBV4-1 and TRBJ1-5; tentatively, D is TRBD1 (5 bases). Trimming removed 0 bases at V and 6 bases at J, with 18 bases between. The CDR3 has 17 residues. CDR1 and CDR2 (germline): MGHRA, YSYEKL. CDR3 in amino acids: CASSQDGSWRGPQPQHF. CDR3 nucleotide sequence: TGCGCCAGCAGCCAAGATGGGAGTTGGAGGGGTCCTCAGCCCCAGCATTTT.

In DNA form, the CDR3 reads TGTGCCAGCAGTTACGGACAGGGTCGAGGCACCGGGGAGCTGTTTTTT. Translating it yields CASSYGQGRGTGELFF. V gene TRBV6-6 combines with J gene TRBJ2-2; 8 bases line up with TRBD1. The CDR3 consists of 16 residues. V lost 2 bases and J lost 4; bases outside the gene matches: 6. Germline-derived CDR1 and CDR2 are MNHNY and SVGAGI (reference sequence).

This chain links TRBV2 with TRBJ1-1, with D possibly being TRBD1 (5 bases). The CDR3 has 14 residues. The V end was cut by 4 bases, the J end by 3 bases, with 12 bases between. Germline V gene sequence: CDR1 SNHLY, CDR2 FYNNEI. Here the CDR3 reads CASSGGESDTEAFF. The CDR3 nucleotides are TGTGCCAGCAGTGGAGGGGAAAGTGACACTGAAGCTTTCTTT.